This T cell receptor (beta chain) was profiled in a study of shared clonotypes between healthy human individuals. The protocol was immunoSEQ multiplex PCR, while the TCRdb copy is restricted to in-frame clones and leaves out a portion. Found here are about 710,000 clones, approximately 72% of them singletons; the top ten hold approximately 2%. Concerning this clone: Antigen specificity is unknown.

Study outcomes and limitations: Sequencing depth was expected to influence donor clonotype sharing.

Every donor was a Caucasian adult from Nashville, Tennessee. V lost 7 bases and J 0 bases, leaving 6 bases between the germline ends. The germline V gene encodes CDR1 LNHDA and CDR2 SQIVND (reference sequence). This CDR3 is 12 amino acids long. The gene calls are TRBV19 and TRBJ1-2; D gene ambiguous. The sample comprised memory CD4+ T cells sorted from blood. Subset here: CD45RA-negative fraction. The receptor was derived from a woman between 25 and 40 years old in good health. CDR3 sequence: CASKISNYGYTF. The CDR3 DNA sequence: TGTGCCAGTAAAATCTCTAACTATGGCTACACCTTC.